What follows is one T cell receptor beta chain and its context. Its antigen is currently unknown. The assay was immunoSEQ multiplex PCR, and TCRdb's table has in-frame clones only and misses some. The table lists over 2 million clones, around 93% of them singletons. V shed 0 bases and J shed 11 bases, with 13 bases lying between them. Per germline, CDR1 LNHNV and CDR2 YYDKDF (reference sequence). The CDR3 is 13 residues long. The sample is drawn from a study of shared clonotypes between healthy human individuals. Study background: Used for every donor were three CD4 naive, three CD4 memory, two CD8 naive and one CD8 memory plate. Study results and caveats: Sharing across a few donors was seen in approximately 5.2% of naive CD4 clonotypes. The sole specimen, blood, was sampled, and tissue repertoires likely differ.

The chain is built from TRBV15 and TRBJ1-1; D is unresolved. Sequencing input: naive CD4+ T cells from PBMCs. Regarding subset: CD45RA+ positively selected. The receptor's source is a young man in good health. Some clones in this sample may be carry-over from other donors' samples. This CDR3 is CATSRDAHLKAFF. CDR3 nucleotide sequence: TGTGCCACCAGCAGAGACGCACATCTCAAGGCTTTCTTT. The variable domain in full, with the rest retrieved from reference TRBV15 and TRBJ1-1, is DAMVIQNPRYQVTQFGKPVTLSCSQTLNHNVMYWYQQKSSQAPKLLFHYYDKDFNNEADTPDNFQSRRPNTSFCFLDIRSPGLGDTAMYLCATSRDAHLKAFFGQGTRLTVV.